This TCR beta chain was sequenced for a study of cytomegalovirus exposure and HLA in healthy donors. The study, taken as a whole, reports: The study assumed roughly uniform donor sequencing depth for presence/absence analyses. There were reportedly fewer N-insertions in an Asian-associated ancestry cluster than the approximately 640-donor mean, in a later analysis. Sequencing likely generated an artifact that appeared as a cluster of highly shared sequence variants.

The CDR3 length is 14 residues. Trimming at V came to 3 bases and at J to 5 bases, leaving 2 bases not matched to a gene. CDR1 is SGDLS and CDR2 is YYNGEE in the germline V gene. In regard to this clone: Its antigen remains unknown.

It was with 60 Vbeta and 13 Jbeta primers that the PCR ran. TCRdb's table, derived via immunoSEQ multiplex PCR, lists solely in-frame clones and lacks some. The data show about 120,000 clones, with about 79% seen just once and about 4.5% held by the top ten. The sample consisted of PBMCs. The clonotype was recovered from a man aged 25 to 40 in good health and CMV-seropositive. The V gene is TRBV9, the J gene TRBJ1-6; TRBD1 agrees at 7 bases. This CDR3 reads CASSAGTDNSPLHF. The CDR3 DNA is TGTGCCAGCAGCGCCGGGACAGATAATTCACCCCTCCACTTT.